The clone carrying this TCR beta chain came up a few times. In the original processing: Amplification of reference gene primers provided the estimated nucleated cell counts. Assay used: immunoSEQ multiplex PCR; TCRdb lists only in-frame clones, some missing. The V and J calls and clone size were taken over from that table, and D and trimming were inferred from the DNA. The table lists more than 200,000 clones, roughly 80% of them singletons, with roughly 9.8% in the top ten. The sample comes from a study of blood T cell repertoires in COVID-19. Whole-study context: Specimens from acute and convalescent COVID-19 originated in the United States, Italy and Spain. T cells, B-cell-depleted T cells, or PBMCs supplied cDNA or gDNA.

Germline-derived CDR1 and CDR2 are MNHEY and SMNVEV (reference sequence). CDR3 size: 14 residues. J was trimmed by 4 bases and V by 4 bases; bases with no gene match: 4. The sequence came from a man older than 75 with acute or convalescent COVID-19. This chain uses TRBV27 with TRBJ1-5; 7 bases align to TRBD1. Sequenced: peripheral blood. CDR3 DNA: TGTGCCAGCAGTTCCCTGACAGGGAATCAGCCCCAGCATTTT. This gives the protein CASSSLTGNQPQHF.